A selection of T cell receptor beta chains follows, all from one sample in a study of CD8 T cells in Susac syndrome. TCRdb ran MiXCR on the immunoSEQ multiplex PCR reads and lists one entry per CDR3 protein. The sample records about 200,000 distinct CDR3 sequences, roughly 94% being singletons. The sample was CD4+ T cells from PBMCs. These receptors were taken from a human donor in good health. The CDR3 runs from the conserved cysteine through the conserved F or W. D genes are given only for firm matches. Some rows mark clone size as missing; the rest say once, few, many or name a class of expanded clone.

clone_size j_call v_call d_call cdr3_nt cdr3_aa
- TRBJ1-5 TRBV29-1 TRBD1 TGCAGCGTCGCGACAGGGAATAGCAATCAGCCCCAGCATTTT CSVATGNSNQPQHF
- TRBJ2-1 TRBV2 TRBD2 TGTGCCAGCAGTGATACTAGCGCCTTCTCCTACAATGAGCAGTTCTTC CASSDTSAFSYNEQFF
- TRBJ2-6 TRBV30 - TGTGCCTGCCCACAAGGGGCTGGGGCCAACGTCCTGACTTTC CACPQGAGANVLTF
- TRBJ1-1 TRBV6-1 - TGTGCCAGCAGTGAGTGGGCCTTGGGGGCTTTCTTT CASSEWALGAFF
- TRBJ1-1 TRBV7-3 - TGTGCCAGCAGCTTAATGGGAGGACTGAACACTGAAGCTTTCTTT CASSLMGGLNTEAFF
- TRBJ2-1 TRBV7-9 - TGTGCCAGCAGCTTTGGGGGAGCAGGGTACAATGAGCAGTTCTTC CASSFGGAGYNEQFF
- TRBJ1-2 TRBV5-1 TRBD1 TGCGCCAGCAGCGCGGGACAGCAATATGGCTACACCTTC CASSAGQQYGYTF
once TRBJ2-3 TRBV5-4 TRBD2 TGTGCCAGCAGCCTAGCGGGAAGCAGCACAGATACGCAGTATTTT CASSLAGSSTDTQYF
- TRBJ2-3 TRBV6-5 - TGTGCCAGCAGTCGAACCCCGGGCCTTCCTGGTACGCAGTATTTT CASSRTPGLPGTQYF
- TRBJ2-7 TRBV7-2 - TGTGCCAGCAGCCCCCCACAGGGCGACGAGCAGTACTTC CASSPPQGDEQYF
- TRBJ1-1 TRBV29-1 TRBD1 TGCAGCGTTGGAGGCTTCGTAGGGACAGAGGAAGCTTTCTTT CSVGGFVGTEEAFF
- TRBJ2-1 TRBV29-1 - TGCAGCGTCCGGAGGGGGCTTAACAATGAGCAGTTCTTC CSVRRGLNNEQFF
once TRBJ2-1 TRBV30 TRBD1 TGTGCCTGGGGACAGGGGGCGGATGGAAGTGAGCAGTTCTTC CAWGQGADGSEQFF
- TRBJ2-5 TRBV5-1 - TGTGCCAGCAGCTTAGACCAAGAGACCCAGTACTTC CASSLDQETQYF
- TRBJ2-7 TRBV25-1 - TGTGCCAGCAGCCCGGGATTCGACGCCTACGAGCAGTACTTC CASSPGFDAYEQYF
- TRBJ2-5 TRBV3-1 - TGTGCCAGCAGCCAAGGGAATCCGGGATTGCAAGAGACCCAGTACTTC CASSQGNPGLQETQYF
- TRBJ1-2 TRBV4-3 - TGCGCCAGCAGCCAAGCCGTCAATTTCAAGCTTAACTATGGCTACACCTTC CASSQAVNFKLNYGYTF
- TRBJ2-1 TRBV7-9 - TGTGCCAGCAGCCCTCGGGGGCGGGGTGAGCAGTTCTTC CASSPRGRGEQFF
- TRBJ2-3 TRBV30 TRBD2 TGTGCCTGGAGTGTCGGTGCGGGAGGAGATACGCAGTATTTT CAWSVGAGGDTQYF
- TRBJ2-7 TRBV29-1 - TGCAGCGTTGACAGGGGTTCGAGGGAGCAGTACTTC CSVDRGSREQYF
- TRBJ2-5 TRBV20-1 - TGCAGTGCTGCTCGGGACGGGCAAGAGACCCAGTACTTC CSAARDGQETQYF
- TRBJ1-1 TRBV11-1 - TGTGCCAGCAGCTTCAGAAACACTGAAGCTTTCTTT CASSFRNTEAFF
- TRBJ2-6 TRBV3-1 - TGTGCCAGCAGCCAAGGGAGGACTGGGGCCAACGTCCTGACTTTC CASSQGRTGANVLTF
- TRBJ2-5 TRBV9 TRBD2 TGTGCCAGCAGCGTAGGGAGGGAGGGGACCCAGTACTTC CASSVGREGTQYF
- TRBJ2-1 TRBV6-2/TRBV6-3 - TGTGCCAGCAGTTACGGGGGGACTGAGCAGTTCTTC CASSYGGTEQFF
- TRBJ2-3 TRBV12-3/TRBV12-4 TRBD1 TGTGCCAGCAGTTTGGGGGCCAGGGGGATCCGCACAGATACGCAGTATTTT CASSLGARGIRTDTQYF
- TRBJ2-3 TRBV5-1 - TGCGCCAGCAGCTTGGCTGGCGTAGGGATTTCCACAGATACGCAGTATTTT CASSLAGVGISTDTQYF
- TRBJ2-7 TRBV15 TRBD2 TGTGCCACCAGCAGAGGGGGGAGGGCCCACGAGCAGTACTTC CATSRGGRAHEQYF
- TRBJ2-1 TRBV3-1 - TGTGCCAGCAGCCCGAACAGCTGGAATGAGCAGTTCTTC CASSPNSWNEQFF
- TRBJ2-5 TRBV4-1 - TGCGCCAGCAGCCTTCGGGAGGTAGGGGGCGCCGAGACCCAGTACTTC CASSLREVGGAETQYF
- TRBJ2-5 TRBV29-1 - TGCAGCGTTGCTGGGGCCCAAGAGACCCAGTACTTC CSVAGAQETQYF
- TRBJ1-5 TRBV19 - TGTGCCAGTAGTATAGATTTCGGGGGATGGGATCAGCCCCAGCATTTT CASSIDFGGWDQPQHF
- TRBJ2-2 TRBV5-1 - TGCGCCAGCAGCTTAGAAGGGGTGAACACCGGGGAGCTGTTTTTT CASSLEGVNTGELFF
once TRBJ2-7 TRBV20-1 TRBD2 TGCAGTGCCATTCATAGCGGGGGGGCGGACGAGCAGTACTTC CSAIHSGGADEQYF
- TRBJ2-1 TRBV3-1 - TGTGCCAGCAGCAATCAGGAACTAGCCCGTGAGCAGTTCTTC CASSNQELAREQFF
- TRBJ2-5 TRBV20-1 TRBD2 TGCAGCCCCTCCGCGGGAGCAGAGGAGACCCAGTACTTC CSPSAGAEETQYF
- TRBJ1-2 TRBV10-2 - TGCGCCAGCAGTGCGGATAACTATGGCTACACCTTC CASSADNYGYTF
- TRBJ1-5 TRBV10-3 - TGTGCCATCAGTGAGTCGAGGGATCAGCCCCAGCATTTT CAISESRDQPQHF
- TRBJ1-5 TRBV3-1 - TGTGCCAGCAGCCTACAGGATCAGCCCCAGCATTTT CASSLQDQPQHF
- TRBJ1-1 TRBV28 TRBD1 TGTGCCAGCAGTTTGGTAATTCCGACAGGGAGCACTGAAGCTTTCTTT CASSLVIPTGSTEAFF